The 11 T cell receptor beta chains presented below share a single source sample, sequenced in a study of identical twins. TCRdb re-analysed the 5' RACE reads in MiXCR, keeping a single row per CDR3 protein. The sample lists 200,000 to 300,000 distinct CDR3 sequences, approximately 10% occurring once. Sequenced: memory T cells sorted from blood. All receptors come from a man aged 45-65 years in good health.

This clonotype came up many times. The chain couples TRBV12-3 or TRBV12-4 to TRBJ2-3; 7 bases align to TRBD2. With V trimmed by 5 bases and J by 0 bases, 8 bases remained unmatched. The CDR3 covers 16 residues. The CDR3 sequence is CASSPLSGASTDTQYF. The CDR3 DNA sequence: TGTGCCAGCAGTCCGCTGAGCGGGGCTAGCACAGATACGCAGTATTTT.

In this sample, this clonotype turned up many times. V usage is TRBV4-3 and J usage is TRBJ2-2, with D possibly matching TRBD1 (6 bases). The CDR3 covers 17 residues. Germline V gives CDR1 LGHNA, CDR2 YSLEER. V was cut by 1 base and J by 6 bases, with 18 bases left in between. CDR3 bases: TGCGCCAGCAGCCAAGTGTATTTCGGCAGGGGTCCCGGGGAGCTGTTTTTT. Its translation: CASSQVYFGRGPGELFF.

This clonotype was found many times. The chain joins TRBV7-8 to TRBJ2-3, with D possibly matching TRBD1 (6 bases). The CDR3 is 16 residues long. Germline assignment: CDR1 SGHVS and CDR2 FQNEAQ. Trimming removed 0 bases from V and 3 bases from J, with 13 bases in between. CDR3 in DNA: TGTGCCAGCAGCTTAGCATCAGGGGTTGGGACAGATACGCAGTATTTT. Amino acid sequence: CASSLASGVGTDTQYF.

The V gene is TRBV4-1, the J gene TRBJ1-3; a weak D match, TRBD1 (5 bases). CDR1 and CDR2 (germline): MGHRA, YSYEKL. V lost 4 bases and J lost 3, with 7 bases in between. CDR3 size: 13 residues. CDR3 sequence reads: CASSPGHGNTIYF. CDR3 coding DNA: TGCGCCAGCAGCCCAGGACATGGAAACACCATATATTTT.

Remarks on this clonotype: A much more abundant neighbour one base away suggests this may be a read error. J is TRBJ2-1 and V is TRBV20-1; 11 bases are a match to TRBD2. Per germline, CDR1 DFQATT and CDR2 SNEGSKA (reference sequence). The CDR3 totals 15 residues. The CDR3 DNA reads TGCAGTGCTAGAGACCTAGCGGGAGGCTACAATGGGCAGTTCTTC. Translated: CSARDLAGGYNGQFF.

This clonotype was counted ten times or more. The chain combines TRBV5-1 with TRBJ2-5; possible D gene TRBD2, 5 bases. The germline gives CDR1 SGHRS, CDR2 YFSETQ. CDR3 length: 14 amino acids. V dropped 0 bases and J dropped 3 bases, with 9 bases sitting between them. Here the CDR3 DNA reads TGCGCCAGCAGCTTGGAACGGGGAGAAGAGACCCAGTACTTC. This encodes CASSLERGEETQYF.

This clonotype was seen a handful of times. The chain employs TRBV4-2 and TRBJ1-1; no clear D. Trimming removed 0 bases at V and 2 bases at J, with 10 bases between. The CDR3 has 15 amino acids. Germline V gives CDR1 LGHNA, CDR2 YNFKEQ. The CDR3 is CASSQDPHGNTEAFF. Here the CDR3 DNA reads TGTGCCAGCAGCCAAGATCCCCACGGTAACACTGAAGCTTTCTTT.

This clonotype showed up many times. The rearrangement uses TRBV29-1 and TRBJ1-2; D uncertain. CDR3 length: 10 amino acids. V lost 5 bases to trimming and J lost 3 bases, with 4 bases between them. Germline CDR1 is SQVTM and CDR2 is ANQGSEA. CDR3 protein: CSVLHYGYTF. DNA of the CDR3: TGCAGCGTTTTACACTATGGCTACACCTTC.

This clonotype occurred many times. The V and J genes are TRBV9 and TRBJ1-3; 9 bases are shared with TRBD1. The trim removed 3 bases at V and 7 bases at J, leaving 5 bases unmatched. The CDR3 extends over 14 amino acids. Germline V gene sequence: CDR1 SGDLS, CDR2 YYNGEE. The DNA for the CDR3 is TGTGCCAGCAGCGCCCGGGACAGGGTTAACACCATATATTTT. Amino acid sequence: CASSARDRVNTIYF.

This clonotype was detected ten times or more. This chain joins TRBV6-2 or TRBV6-3 and TRBJ2-7, with TRBD2 as a possible D gene (7 bases). Germline-derived CDR1 and CDR2 are MNHEY and SVGEGT. The V end lost 6 bases, the J end lost 4 bases, and 16 bases lay between the germline ends. CDR3 length: 14 amino acids. CDR3 in amino acids: CASSPYGGRYEQYF. The DNA for the CDR3 is TGTGCCAGCAGCCCATACGGGGGGCGGTACGAGCAGTACTTC.

This clonotype was counted a few times. CDR3 region: CASSFDGGHNEQFF. The CDR3 region has the DNA TGTGCCAGCAGCTTCGACGGGGGCCACAATGAGCAGTTCTTC. This chain uses TRBV6-1 with TRBJ2-1; D may match TRBD1 or TRBD2 (6 bases each). The CDR3 loop spans 14 amino acids. The V end lost 6 bases, the J end lost 5 bases, and 14 bases lay between the germline ends. The germline gives CDR1 MNHNS, CDR2 SASEGT.